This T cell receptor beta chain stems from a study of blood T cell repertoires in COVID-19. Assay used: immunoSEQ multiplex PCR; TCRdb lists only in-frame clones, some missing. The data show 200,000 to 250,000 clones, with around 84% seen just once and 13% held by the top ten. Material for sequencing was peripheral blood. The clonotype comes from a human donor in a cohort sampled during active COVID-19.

The CDR3 DNA reads TGTGCCAGCAGCCCGTGGGACAGGGGGACCTACGAGCAGTACTTC. This sequence encodes CASSPWDRGTYEQYF. The rearrangement links TRBV5-6 to TRBJ2-7; the match to TRBD1 covers 11 bases. The CDR3 is made up of 15 amino acids. Trimming cost V 4 bases and J 2 bases; bases outside gene matches: 5. The germline V gene encodes CDR1 SGHDT and CDR2 YYEEEE.